The clone carrying this T cell receptor beta chain was picked up many times. CDR3 length equals 14 residues. V shed 4 bases and J 8 bases; nucleotides not matched to a gene: 7. The germline V gene encodes CDR1 SGHTA and CDR2 FQGNSA. This sample was taken from a study of human T cells and chemical hapten exposure. Study background: Patch testing placed 0.01% DPC on the upper back, with readings at 6 days.

Time point meaning: patch test 3, about 24 weeks after DPC sensitization. The treatment denotes: therapeutic diphenylcyclopropenone sensitization with weekly scalp DPC. TCRdb independently ran MiXCR on the RACE reads; one entry per CDR3 protein. This table has 70,000 to 90,000 distinct CDR3 sequences, approximately 11% appearing once. The chain has TRBV7-2 and TRBJ2-4; 8 bases fit TRBD1. This receptor was obtained from a woman between 50 and 59 years old with alopecia areata. Some clones in this sample may be carry-over from other donors' samples. The sequences come from whole blood, collected in connection with sensitization to the hapten diphenylcyclopropenone (DPC). The CDR3 spells CASSSGQGFDIQYF. For the CDR3, the DNA is TGTGCCAGCAGCTCTGGACAGGGTTTTGACATTCAGTACTTC.